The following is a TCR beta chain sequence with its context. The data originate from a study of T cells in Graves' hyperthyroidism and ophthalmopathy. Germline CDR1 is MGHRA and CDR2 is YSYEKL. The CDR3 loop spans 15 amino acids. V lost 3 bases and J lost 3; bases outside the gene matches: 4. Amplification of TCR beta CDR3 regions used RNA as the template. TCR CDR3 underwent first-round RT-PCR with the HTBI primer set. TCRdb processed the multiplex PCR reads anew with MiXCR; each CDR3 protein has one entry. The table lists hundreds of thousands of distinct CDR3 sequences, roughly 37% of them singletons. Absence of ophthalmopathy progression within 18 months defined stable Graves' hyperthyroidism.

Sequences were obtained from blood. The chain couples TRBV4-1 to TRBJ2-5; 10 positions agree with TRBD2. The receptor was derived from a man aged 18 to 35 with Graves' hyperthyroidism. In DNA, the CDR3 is TGCGCCAGCAGCCACGTAGCGGGGGGAGAAGAGACCCAGTACTTC. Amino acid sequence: CASSHVAGGEETQYF.